This TCR beta chain was sequenced for a study of blood T cell repertoires in COVID-19. Across the whole study: Acute-phase and convalescent COVID-19 samples originated in the United States, Italy and Spain. The cDNA or gDNA used as material had been derived from T cells, B-cell-depleted T cells, or PBMCs.

In the original analysis: Estimation of nucleated cell counts relied on the amplification of reference gene primers. The table came from immunoSEQ multiplex PCR; TCRdb's copy has only in-frame clones and leaves some out. That table furnishes V, J and clone size, whereas the DNA furnished D and trimming. The sample comprises approximately 190,000 clones, less than 90% of which are singletons, and approximately 6.2% rests with the top ten. The receptor was derived from a woman between 40 and 50 years old with acute or convalescent COVID-19. The sequenced sample was peripheral blood.

The CDR3 DNA sequence: TGTGCCAGCAGCTTGAGACTCTCGAACACTGAAGCTTTCTTT. The encoded protein is CASSLRLSNTEAFF. The chain joins TRBV11-2 to TRBJ1-1; D gene ambiguous. The germline CDR1 and CDR2 sequences are SGHAT and FQNNGV. The ends were cut back, 3 bases at V and 1 base at J, with 9 bases in the middle. The CDR3 has 14 amino acids. The full variable domain, in which reference TRBV11-2 and TRBJ1-1 provide the parts outside the CDR3, is EAGVAQSPRYKIIEKRQSVAFWCNPISGHATLYWYQQILGQGPKLLIQFQNNGVVDDSQLPKDRFSAERLKGVDSTLKIQPAKLEDSAVYLCASSLRLSNTEAFFGQGTRLTVV.